The clone carrying this TCR beta chain was seen only once. No antigen is known for it. The Oncomine TCR Beta short-read assay was applied to DNA of cultured CD4+ T cells. CD4+ T cells were cultured, and genomic DNA was extracted from them. TCRdb passed the PCR reads through MiXCR, listing each CDR3 protein once. Among roughly 15,000 distinct CDR3 sequences listed, roughly two fifths were seen once. Germline CDR1 and CDR2: KGHSH and LQKENI. The CDR3 loop spans 13 amino acids. V was shortened by 6 bases and J by 3 bases, with 11 bases between the two germline ends. Sample treatment: approximately nine-day PBMC culture with coronavirus spike peptide pools or control peptides (ViraFEST assay). Under the ViraFEST approach, antigen-specific T cells were expanded with peptide pools and TCRs subsequently sequenced. This sample was taken from a study of vaccination and CD4 T cells after COVID-19. Study at large: Two Hispanic individuals were among six male and four female convalescent patients. Whole-study results and caveats: The median number of SARS-CoV-2-reactive clonotypes increased from around 20 to 38, a change that did not reach significance.

The TCR sequence derives from a human donor who had recovered from COVID-19. Sequenced sample: CD4+ T cells from blood, cultured in vitro. The J gene is TRBJ2-5, the V gene TRBV18; maybe TRBD2 (5 bases). Here the CDR3 reads CASSQDLKETQYF. The CDR3 coding sequence is TGTGCCAGCTCCCAGGACTTAAAAGAGACCCAGTACTTC.